Listed below are T cell receptor beta chains from one sample, sequenced in a study of neurological immune-mediated disorders. TCRdb independently ran MiXCR on the 5' RACE reads; one entry per CDR3 protein. The sample yields tens of thousands of distinct CDR3 sequences, around 5% seen once. Sequencing input: PBMCs. These receptors were obtained from a young man with multiple sclerosis. Each CDR3 is given without its conserved first and last residue. A D gene is named only where the DNA matches it firmly.

cdr3_aa,cdr3_length,v_call,j_call,d_call
SAWGGGGDTQY,11,TRBV20-1,TRBJ2-3,TRBD2
SAPTSAGANVLT,12,TRBV20-1,TRBJ2-6,NA
ASSLRTVNTGELF,13,TRBV12-3/TRBV12-4,TRBJ2-2,NA
ATSSFPEPSGNTIY,14,TRBV15,TRBJ1-3,NA
ASSINGQWGYGYT,13,TRBV28,TRBJ1-2,NA
ASSSVTGYNEQF,12,TRBV7-2,TRBJ2-1,NA
ASSLGPGTQETQY,13,TRBV5-1,TRBJ2-5,NA
SGGQAHEKLF,10,TRBV29-1,TRBJ1-4,TRBD1
SAREGPTEAF,10,TRBV20-1,TRBJ1-1,NA
ASSSARGKQF,10,TRBV12-3/TRBV12-4,TRBJ2-1,TRBD1
ASSLAGTSYEQY,12,TRBV5-1,TRBJ2-7,NA
ASSREGEISYNEQF,14,TRBV13,TRBJ2-1,NA
ASSQGLSSYNEQF,13,TRBV4-3,TRBJ2-1,NA
SARSPGLEAF,10,TRBV20-1,TRBJ1-1,NA
ASSSQVIGSPLH,12,TRBV3-1,TRBJ1-6,NA
ASSWGDRGSNEQF,13,TRBV5-1,TRBJ2-1,TRBD1
ASSVGDTEAF,10,TRBV6-1,TRBJ1-1,NA